The source of this TCR beta chain is a study of beta chain features in type 1 diabetes. Background on the study: Over all samples combined, 107,917,701 sorted cells were examined.

Germline V gene data show CDR1 as SNHLY and CDR2 as FYNNEI. This CDR3 is built from 15 residues. After removal of 6 bases from V and 8 bases from J, the junction contained 9 bases not matched to a gene. Since all of the isolated RNA was reverse transcribed, expressed TCRB transcripts were what got sequenced. Using immunoSEQ multiplex PCR, the repertoire was profiled, and TCRdb retains in-frame clones only, with some absent. The data show under 900,000 clones, roughly 15% seen once. What was sequenced was naive CD4+ T cells from blood. This TCR came from a young woman in good health. J is TRBJ1-5 and V is TRBV2; 11 bases fit TRBD1. CDR3 bases: TGTGCCAGCAGCTGGACAGGGGGCGGCTTCGAGCCCCAGCATTTT. Residues: CASSWTGGGFEPQHF.